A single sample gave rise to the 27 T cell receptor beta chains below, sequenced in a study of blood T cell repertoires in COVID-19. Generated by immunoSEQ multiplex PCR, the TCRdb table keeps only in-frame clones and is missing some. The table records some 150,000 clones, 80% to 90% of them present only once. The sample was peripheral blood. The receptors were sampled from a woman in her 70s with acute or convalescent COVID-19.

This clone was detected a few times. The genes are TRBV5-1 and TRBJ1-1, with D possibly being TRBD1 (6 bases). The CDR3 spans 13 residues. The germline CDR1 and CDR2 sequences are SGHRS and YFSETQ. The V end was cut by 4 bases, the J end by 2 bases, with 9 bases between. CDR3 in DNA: TGCGCCAGCAGCCCCGGGACAAACACTGAAGCTTTCTTT. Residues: CASSPGTNTEAFF.

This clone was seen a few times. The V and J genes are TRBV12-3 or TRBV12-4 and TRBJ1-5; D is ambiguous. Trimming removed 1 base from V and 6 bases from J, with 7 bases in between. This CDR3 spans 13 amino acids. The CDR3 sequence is CASSLGYSQPQHF. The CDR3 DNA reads TGTGCCAGCAGTTTAGGGTATAGTCAGCCCCAGCATTTT.

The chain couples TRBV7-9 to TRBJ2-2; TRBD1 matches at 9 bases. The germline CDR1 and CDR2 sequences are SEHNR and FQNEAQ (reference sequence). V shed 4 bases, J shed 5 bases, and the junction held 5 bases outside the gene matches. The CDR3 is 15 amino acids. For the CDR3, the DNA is TGTGCCAGCAGCTCGGACAGGGGCCTTACCGGGGAGCTGTTTTTT. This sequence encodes CASSSDRGLTGELFF.

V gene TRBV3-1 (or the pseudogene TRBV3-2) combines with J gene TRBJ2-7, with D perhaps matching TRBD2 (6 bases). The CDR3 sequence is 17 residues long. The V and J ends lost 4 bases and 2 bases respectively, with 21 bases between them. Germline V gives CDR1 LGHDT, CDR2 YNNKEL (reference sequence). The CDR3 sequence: CASSRARGSGETYEQYF. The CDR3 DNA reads TGTGCCAGCAGCCGAGCCCGGGGTAGCGGCGAAACCTACGAGCAGTACTTC.

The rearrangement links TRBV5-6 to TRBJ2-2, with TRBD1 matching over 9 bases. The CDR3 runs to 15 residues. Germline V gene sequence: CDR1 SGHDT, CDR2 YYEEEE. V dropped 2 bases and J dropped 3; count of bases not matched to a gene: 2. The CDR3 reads CASSLDRGYTGELFF. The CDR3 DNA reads TGTGCCAGCAGCTTAGACAGGGGGTACACCGGGGAGCTGTTTTTT.

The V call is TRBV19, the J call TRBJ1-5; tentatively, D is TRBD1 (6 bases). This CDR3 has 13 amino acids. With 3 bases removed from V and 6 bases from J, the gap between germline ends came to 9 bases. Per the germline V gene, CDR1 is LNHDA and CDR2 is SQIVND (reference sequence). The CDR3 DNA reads TGTGCCAGTAGTATGGGGGGGGCTCAGCCCCAGCATTTT. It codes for CASSMGGAQPQHF.

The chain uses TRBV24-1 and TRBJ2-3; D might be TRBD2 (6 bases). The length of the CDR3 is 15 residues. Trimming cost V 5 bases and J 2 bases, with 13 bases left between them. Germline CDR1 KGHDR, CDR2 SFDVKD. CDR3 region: CATSVNGGNTDTQYF. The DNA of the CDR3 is TGTGCCACCAGTGTGAACGGGGGAAACACAGATACGCAGTATTTT.

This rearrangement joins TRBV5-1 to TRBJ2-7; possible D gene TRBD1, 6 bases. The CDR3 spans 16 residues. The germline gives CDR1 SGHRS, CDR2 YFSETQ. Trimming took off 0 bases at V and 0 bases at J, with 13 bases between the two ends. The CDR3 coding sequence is TGCGCCAGCAGCTTGGTGACCAGGGGTGCCTCCTACGAGCAGTACTTC. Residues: CASSLVTRGASYEQYF.

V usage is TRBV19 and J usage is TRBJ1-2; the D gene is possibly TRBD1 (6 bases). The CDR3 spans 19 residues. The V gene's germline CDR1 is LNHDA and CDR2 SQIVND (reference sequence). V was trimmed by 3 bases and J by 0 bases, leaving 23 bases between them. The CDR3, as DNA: TGTGCCAGTAGTATGCCACTGTCCGAGACAGGTAGAGCTAACTATGGCTACACCTTC. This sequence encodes CASSMPLSETGRANYGYTF.

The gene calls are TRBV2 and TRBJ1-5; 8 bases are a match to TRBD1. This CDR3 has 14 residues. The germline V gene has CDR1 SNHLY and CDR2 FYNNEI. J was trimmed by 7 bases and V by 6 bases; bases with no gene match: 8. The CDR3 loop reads CASSDQGAGQPQHF. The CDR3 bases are TGTGCCAGCAGCGATCAGGGGGCCGGGCAGCCCCAGCATTTT.

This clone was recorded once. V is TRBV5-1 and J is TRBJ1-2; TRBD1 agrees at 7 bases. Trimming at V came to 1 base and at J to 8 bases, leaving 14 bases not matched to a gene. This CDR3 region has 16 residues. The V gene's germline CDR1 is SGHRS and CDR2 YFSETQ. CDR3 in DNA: TGCGCCAGCAGCTTGTTCTTCTGGGACAGAGACGGGGGCTACACCTTC. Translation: CASSLFFWDRDGGYTF.

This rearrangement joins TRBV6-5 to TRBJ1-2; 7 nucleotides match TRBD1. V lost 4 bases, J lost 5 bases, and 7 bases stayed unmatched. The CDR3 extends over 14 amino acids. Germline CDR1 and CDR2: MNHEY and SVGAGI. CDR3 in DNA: TGTGCCAGCAGTTCCAAGGGACAGCTGTATGGCTACACCTTC. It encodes CASSSKGQLYGYTF.

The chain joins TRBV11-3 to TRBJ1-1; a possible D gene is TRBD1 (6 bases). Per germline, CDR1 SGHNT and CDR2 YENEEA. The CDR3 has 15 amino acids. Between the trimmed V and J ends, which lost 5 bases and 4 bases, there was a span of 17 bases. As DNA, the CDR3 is TGTGCCAGCAGCCCAGGGTGGGGGCCTAGCACTGAAGCTTTCTTT. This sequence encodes CASSPGWGPSTEAFF. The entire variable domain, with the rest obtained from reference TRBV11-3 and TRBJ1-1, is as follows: EAGVVQSPRYKIIEKKQPVAFWCNPISGHNTLYWYLQNLGQGPELLIRYENEEAVDDSQLPKDRFSAERLKGVDSTLKIQPAELGDSAVYLCASSPGWGPSTEAFFGQGTRLTVV.

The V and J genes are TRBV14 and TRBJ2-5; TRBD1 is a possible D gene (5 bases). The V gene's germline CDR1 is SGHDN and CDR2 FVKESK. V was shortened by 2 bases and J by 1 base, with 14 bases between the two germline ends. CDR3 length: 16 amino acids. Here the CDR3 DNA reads TGTGCCAGCAGCCAAAGGACATCGAAAGCCCAAGAGACCCAGTACTTC. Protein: CASSQRTSKAQETQYF.

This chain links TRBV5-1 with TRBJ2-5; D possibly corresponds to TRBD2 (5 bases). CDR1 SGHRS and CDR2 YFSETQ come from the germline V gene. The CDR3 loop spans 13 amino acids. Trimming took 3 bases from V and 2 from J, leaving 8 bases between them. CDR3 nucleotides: TGCGCCAGCAGCTCCGGGGTGCAAGAGACCCAGTACTTC. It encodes CASSSGVQETQYF.

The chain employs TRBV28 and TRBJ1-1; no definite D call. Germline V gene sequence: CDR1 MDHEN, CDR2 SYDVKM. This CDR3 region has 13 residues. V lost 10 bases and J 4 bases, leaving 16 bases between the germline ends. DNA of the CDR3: TGTGCCACCCTAGTTGAGGGAGGCACTGAAGCTTTCTTT. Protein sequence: CATLVEGGTEAFF. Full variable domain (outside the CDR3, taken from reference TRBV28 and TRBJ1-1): DVKVTQSSRYLVKRTGEKVFLECVQDMDHENMFWYRQDPGLGLRLIYFSYDVKMKEKGDIPEGYSVSREKKERFSLILESASTNQTSMYLCATLVEGGTEAFFGQGTRLTVV.

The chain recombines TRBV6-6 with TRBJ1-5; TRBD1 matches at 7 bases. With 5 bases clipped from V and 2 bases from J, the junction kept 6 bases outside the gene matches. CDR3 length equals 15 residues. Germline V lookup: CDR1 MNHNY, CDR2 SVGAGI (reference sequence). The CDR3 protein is CASSHGTDGNQPQHF. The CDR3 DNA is TGTGCCAGCAGTCACGGGACAGATGGCAATCAGCCCCAGCATTTT.

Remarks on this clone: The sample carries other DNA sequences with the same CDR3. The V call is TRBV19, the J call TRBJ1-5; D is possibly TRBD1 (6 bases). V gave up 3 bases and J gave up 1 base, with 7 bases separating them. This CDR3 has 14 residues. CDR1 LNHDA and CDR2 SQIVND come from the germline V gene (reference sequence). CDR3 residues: CASSIGQSNQPQHF. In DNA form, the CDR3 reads TGTGCCAGTAGTATTGGACAGAGCAATCAGCCCCAGCATTTT.

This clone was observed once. The CDR3 sequence: CASSNRGSNTGELFF. Here the CDR3 DNA reads TGTGCCAGCAGCAACAGGGGGTCGAACACCGGGGAGCTGTTTTTT. This chain links TRBV5-8 with TRBJ2-2; 8 nucleotides match TRBD1. CDR3 length: 15 amino acids. J was trimmed by 0 bases and V by 4 bases; bases with no gene match: 2. Germline V gene data show CDR1 as SGHTS and CDR2 as YDEGEE. The full variable domain, in which reference TRBV5-8 and TRBJ2-2 provide the parts outside the CDR3, is EAGVTQSPTHLIKTRGQQATLRCSPISGHTSVYWYQQALGLGLQFLLWYDEGEERNRGNFPPRFSGRQFPNYSSELNVNALELEDSALYLCASSNRGSNTGELFFGEGSRLTVL.

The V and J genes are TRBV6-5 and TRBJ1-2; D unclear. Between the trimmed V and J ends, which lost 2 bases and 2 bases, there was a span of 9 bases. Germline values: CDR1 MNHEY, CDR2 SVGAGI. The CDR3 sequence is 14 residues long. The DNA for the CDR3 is TGTGCCAGCAGTTACGGACGGGAAAACTATGGCTACACCTTC. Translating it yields CASSYGRENYGYTF.

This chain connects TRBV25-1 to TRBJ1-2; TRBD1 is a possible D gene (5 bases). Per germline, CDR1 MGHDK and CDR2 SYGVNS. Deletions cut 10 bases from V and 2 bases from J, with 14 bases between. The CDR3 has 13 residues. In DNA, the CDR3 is TGTGCCACAAGTTCCAGACAGAACTATGGCTACACCTTC. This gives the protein CATSSRQNYGYTF.

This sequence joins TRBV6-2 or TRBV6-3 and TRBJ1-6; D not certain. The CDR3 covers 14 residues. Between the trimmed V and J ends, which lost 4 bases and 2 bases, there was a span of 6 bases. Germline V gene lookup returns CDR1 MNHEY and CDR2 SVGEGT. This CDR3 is CASSSAAYNSPLHF. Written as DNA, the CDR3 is TGTGCCAGCAGTTCCGCAGCCTATAATTCACCCCTCCACTTT.

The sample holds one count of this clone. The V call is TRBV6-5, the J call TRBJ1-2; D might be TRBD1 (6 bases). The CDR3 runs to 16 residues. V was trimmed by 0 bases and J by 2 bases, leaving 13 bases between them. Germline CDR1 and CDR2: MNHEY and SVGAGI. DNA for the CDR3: TGTGCCAGCAGTTACTCGACGAAAGGACAGAACTATGGCTACACCTTC. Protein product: CASSYSTKGQNYGYTF.

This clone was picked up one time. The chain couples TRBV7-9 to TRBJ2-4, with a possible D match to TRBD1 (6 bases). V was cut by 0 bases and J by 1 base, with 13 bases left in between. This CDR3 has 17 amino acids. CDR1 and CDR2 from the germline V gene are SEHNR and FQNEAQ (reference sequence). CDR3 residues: CASSLASGQGAKNIQYF. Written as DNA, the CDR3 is TGTGCCAGCAGCTTAGCATCTGGCCAGGGGGCCAAAAACATTCAGTACTTC.

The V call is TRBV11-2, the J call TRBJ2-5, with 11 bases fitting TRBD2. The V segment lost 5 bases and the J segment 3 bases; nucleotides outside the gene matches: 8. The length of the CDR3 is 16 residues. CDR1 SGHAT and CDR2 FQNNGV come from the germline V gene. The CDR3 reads CASSQSSGGTKETQYF. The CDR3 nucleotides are TGTGCCAGCAGCCAGTCTAGCGGGGGGACTAAAGAGACCCAGTACTTC.

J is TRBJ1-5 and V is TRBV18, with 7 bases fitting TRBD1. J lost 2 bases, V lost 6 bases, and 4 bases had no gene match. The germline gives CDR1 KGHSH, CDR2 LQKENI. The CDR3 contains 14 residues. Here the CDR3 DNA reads TGTGCCAGCTCGCAGGGGGTTGGCAATCAGCCCCAGCATTTT. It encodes CASSQGVGNQPQHF.

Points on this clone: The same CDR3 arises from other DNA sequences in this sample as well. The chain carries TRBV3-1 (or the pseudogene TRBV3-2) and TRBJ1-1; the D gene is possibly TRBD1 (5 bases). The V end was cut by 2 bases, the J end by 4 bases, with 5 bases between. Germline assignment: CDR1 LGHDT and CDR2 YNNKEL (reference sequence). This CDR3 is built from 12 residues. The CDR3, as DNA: TGTGCCAGCAGCCAAACAGGCACTGAAGCTTTCTTT. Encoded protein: CASSQTGTEAFF.